Sequencing of this T cell receptor beta chain was carried out in a study of blood T cell repertoires in COVID-19. Recruitment covered some 25 US areas and drew participants whose ages spanned roughly 18 to 89 years. The protocol was immunoSEQ multiplex PCR, while the TCRdb copy is restricted to in-frame clones and leaves out a portion. The data show around 300,000 clones, approximately 86% seen once. The germline V gene has CDR1 MDHEN and CDR2 SYDVKM. This CDR3 comprises 19 residues. V gave up 8 bases and J gave up 0 bases; unmatched junction bases: 16. Sequenced sample: PBMCs or T cells enriched from blood (not recorded which). The TCR was taken from a woman between 18 and 29 years old who had recovered from COVID-19. The V call is TRBV28, the J call TRBJ2-1, with 10 bases lining up with TRBD2. The CDR3 protein is CASAPGGLAPWSSYNEQFF. CDR3 bases: TGTGCCAGCGCCCCAGGGGGACTAGCGCCATGGAGCTCCTACAATGAGCAGTTCTTC.